One TCR beta chain is described in this entry. Its antigen remains unidentified. Germline CDR1 MNHEY, CDR2 SMNVEV (reference sequence). V shed 3 bases and J shed 4 bases, with 4 bases lying between them. The CDR3 has 12 amino acids. This sample was included in a study of T cell responses to AZD1222 COVID-19 vaccine. At the level of the study: Second-dose schedules of about 4 or about 12 weeks were combined. Study findings and constraints: Reportedly, nearly half the spike-specific TCRs target unmutated variant regions. Spike-specific TCR breadth and depth both grew after two AZD1222 doses.

Sequencing used immunoSEQ multiplex PCR; TCRdb keeps in-frame clones, though not all of them. The sample shows 100,000 to 150,000 clones, around 87% of them seen only once. Sequencing used peripheral blood, obtained on day 0 of AZD1222 vaccination. This receptor was identified in an adult in good health. The genes are TRBV27 and TRBJ1-5; D unclear. The CDR3 here is CASSFRNQPQHF. The CDR3 DNA reads as TGTGCCAGCAGTTTCAGGAATCAGCCCCAGCATTTT.